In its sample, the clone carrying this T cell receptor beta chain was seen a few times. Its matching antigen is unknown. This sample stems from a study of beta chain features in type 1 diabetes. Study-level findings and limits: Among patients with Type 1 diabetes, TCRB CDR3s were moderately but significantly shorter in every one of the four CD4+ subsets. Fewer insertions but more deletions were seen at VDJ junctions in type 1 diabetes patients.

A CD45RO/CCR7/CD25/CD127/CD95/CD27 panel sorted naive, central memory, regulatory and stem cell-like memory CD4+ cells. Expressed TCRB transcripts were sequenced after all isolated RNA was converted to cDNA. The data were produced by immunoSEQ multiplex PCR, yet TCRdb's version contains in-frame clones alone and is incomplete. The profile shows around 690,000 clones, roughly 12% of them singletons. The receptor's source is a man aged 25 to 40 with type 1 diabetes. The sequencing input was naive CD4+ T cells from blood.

The CDR3 sequence is CASSSGQGNSPLHF. CDR3 bases: TGCGCCAGCAGCTCGGGACAGGGGAATTCACCCCTCCACTTT. The chain employs TRBV4-3 and TRBJ1-6, with TRBD1 identical over 10 bases. Germline lookup yields CDR1 LGHNA and CDR2 YSLEER. The CDR3 extends over 14 amino acids. Trimming took 5 bases from V and 7 from J; bases not matched to a gene: 2.